These 32 T cell receptor beta chains came from one sample sequenced in a study of shared clonotypes between healthy human individuals. Here immunoSEQ multiplex PCR was the method, and the copy in TCRdb shows in-frame clones only, minus some. The table records approximately 710,000 clones, about 90% of them present only once. The sample taken for sequencing was memory CD8+ T cells from PBMCs. Regarding subset: CD45RO+ cells pooled with CCR7-negative TemRA cells. These receptors originate from a man younger than 35 in good health. Some clones in this sample may be carry-over from other donors' samples.

This clone was seen once. The rearrangement uses TRBV5-4 and TRBJ1-2; 8 nucleotides line up with TRBD1. The CDR3 runs 14 residues. The germline gives CDR1 SGHNT, CDR2 YYREEE (reference sequence). With 4 bases clipped from V and 7 bases from J, the junction kept 9 bases outside the gene matches. The CDR3 spells CASSDPGQGAGYTF. The CDR3 DNA sequence: TGTGCCAGCAGCGACCCTGGACAGGGAGCTGGCTACACCTTC. Combining the CDR3 with reference TRBV5-4 and TRBJ1-2 gives the whole variable domain ETGVTQSPTHLIKTRGQQVTLRCSSQSGHNTVSWYQQALGQGPQFIFQYYREEENGRGNFPPRFSGLQFPNYSSELNVNALELDDSALYLCASSDPGQGAGYTFGSGTRLTVV.

The rearrangement uses TRBV15 and TRBJ2-1; the D gene is possibly TRBD2 (5 bases). The CDR3 loop spans 14 amino acids. Per the germline V gene, CDR1 is LNHNV and CDR2 is YYDKDF (reference sequence). Trimming removed 5 bases from V and 3 bases from J, with 11 bases in between. Here the CDR3 reads CATSLRGDYNEQFF. CDR3 bases: TGTGCCACCAGCCTCCGGGGAGACTACAATGAGCAGTTCTTC.

A single count supports this clone. The DNA for the CDR3 is TGTGCCAGCAGCTTAGATCGGACGACAGGGGTAGGAGGCTACACCTTC. Residues: CASSLDRTTGVGGYTF. V gene TRBV11-2 combines with J gene TRBJ1-2; TRBD1 agrees at 8 bases. Looked up from germline, CDR1 is SGHAT and CDR2 is FQNNGV. The length of the CDR3 is 16 residues. Germline trimming cut 0 bases from V and 8 bases from J; bases unmatched to any gene: 11.

The V gene is TRBV13, the J gene TRBJ1-6; 7 bases align to TRBD1. After removal of 5 bases from V and 7 bases from J, the junction contained 5 bases not matched to a gene. Germline CDR1 and CDR2: PRHDT and FYEKMQ (reference sequence). The CDR3 totals 14 residues. The DNA of the CDR3 is TGTGCCAGCAGCCTCCAGGGGGACAATTCACCCCTCCACTTT. It specifies CASSLQGDNSPLHF.

The sample holds many counts of this clone. The genes are TRBV29-1 and TRBJ2-1; 11 nucleotides align to TRBD2. J gave up 3 bases and V 4 bases, and 2 bases lay outside the gene matches. This CDR3 contains 14 residues. From germline, CDR1 is SQVTM and CDR2 ANQGSEA. CDR3 in DNA: TGCAGCGTTGTTGGACTAGCGGGCTACAATGAGCAGTTCTTC. It codes for CSVVGLAGYNEQFF.

The chain employs TRBV7-9 and TRBJ2-7, with 7 nucleotides matching TRBD1. After removal of 0 bases from V and 2 bases from J, the junction contained 7 bases not matched to a gene. Germline V gene data show CDR1 as SEHNR and CDR2 as FQNEAQ (reference sequence). The CDR3 extends over 16 amino acids. The CDR3 nucleotides read TGTGCCAGCAGCTTAGCGCCGATAGGGGGCACCTACGAGCAGTACTTC. Amino acids: CASSLAPIGGTYEQYF.

This chain joins TRBV6-1 and TRBJ1-5; a weak D match, TRBD1 (5 bases). This CDR3 has 15 amino acids. Germline values: CDR1 MNHNS, CDR2 SASEGT. Trimming removed 4 bases from V and 5 bases from J, with 15 bases in between. The CDR3 reads CASSGGRMGDQPQHF. CDR3 nucleotide sequence: TGTGCCAGCAGTGGGGGAAGGATGGGGGATCAGCCCCAGCATTTT.

The chain links TRBV4-3 to TRBJ2-1; 7 nucleotides line up with TRBD1. The CDR3 has 14 residues. Germline-derived CDR1 and CDR2 are LGHNA and YSLEER. J was trimmed by 7 bases and V by 2 bases; bases with no gene match: 5. CDR3 protein: CASSQLGQVNEQFF. Here the CDR3 DNA reads TGCGCCAGCAGCCAACTCGGACAGGTTAATGAGCAGTTCTTC.

The chain combines TRBV21-1 with TRBJ2-3; the table assigns TRBD2, which was not confirmed against the DNA. TRBV21-1 is given as a pseudogene. This CDR3 is 19 amino acids long. CDR3 bases: TGTGCCAGCAGCGGATGCTGGGGCGGGAGGGTCAGCGGCACAGATACGCAGTATTTT. It yields the protein CASSGCWGGRVSGTDTQYF.

J is TRBJ2-7 and V is TRBV15, with 10 positions matching TRBD1. In germline, CDR1 is LNHNV, CDR2 YYDKDF (reference sequence). Trimming took 2 bases from V and 4 from J; bases not matched to a gene: 8. The CDR3 runs to 16 residues. In nucleotides, the CDR3 is TGTGCCACCAGCAGACACCCCGGGACAGGGGATTACGAGCAGTACTTC. Residues: CATSRHPGTGDYEQYF.

This chain joins TRBV11-1 and TRBJ2-7; D possibly matches TRBD1 or TRBD2 (5 bases each). Germline values: CDR1 SGHAT, CDR2 FQDESV (reference sequence). This CDR3 comprises 16 residues. V shed 1 base and J shed 4 bases, with 17 bases lying between them. The CDR3 region is CASSLGDGTFLYEQYF. In nucleotides, the CDR3 is TGTGCCAGCAGCTTAGGGGACGGAACCTTCCTATACGAGCAGTACTTC.

This clone has a single count. The chain joins TRBV9 to TRBJ1-3; 9 positions agree with TRBD1. CDR1 and CDR2 (germline): SGDLS, YYNGEE. J gave up 4 bases and V 3 bases, and 17 bases lay outside the gene matches. This CDR3 region has 19 residues. The CDR3 sequence is CASSAPRDREMLSGNTIYF. The CDR3 coding sequence is TGTGCCAGCAGCGCCCCCCGGGACAGGGAAATGTTAAGCGGAAACACCATATATTTT.

This chain connects TRBV30 to TRBJ2-1; 14 bases are a match to TRBD2. There are 16 residues in the CDR3. CDR1 and CDR2 from the germline V gene are GTSNPN and SVGIG (reference sequence). V gave up 6 bases and J gave up 3 bases; unmatched junction bases: 7. The CDR3 here is CACPLGTSGSYNEQFF. The CDR3 coding sequence is TGTGCCTGCCCCTTGGGGACTAGCGGGAGCTACAATGAGCAGTTCTTC.

CDR3 residues: CASSLSSGRATQETQYF. The CDR3 nucleotides read TGTGCCAGCAGTTTATCAAGCGGGAGGGCAACTCAAGAGACCCAGTACTTC. The chain recombines TRBV27 with TRBJ2-5; 10 nucleotides agree with TRBD2. The CDR3 is 17 residues long. V gave up 0 bases and J gave up 2 bases; unmatched junction bases: 6. Germline assignment: CDR1 MNHEY and CDR2 SMNVEV (reference sequence).

CDR3 coding DNA: TGTGCCAGCAGTCCATCGCAGGGGGCGTACTACAATGAGCAGTTCTTC. Encoded protein: CASSPSQGAYYNEQFF. The chain uses TRBV27 and TRBJ2-1, with 8 positions matching TRBD1. V shed 5 bases and J 3 bases; nucleotides not matched to a gene: 9. The V gene's germline CDR1 is MNHEY and CDR2 SMNVEV (reference sequence). There are 16 residues in the CDR3.

V is TRBV19 and J is TRBJ2-7; 7 bases match TRBD1. The V segment lost 4 bases and the J segment 2 bases; nucleotides outside the gene matches: 14. Germline V gene lookup returns CDR1 LNHDA and CDR2 SQIVND (reference sequence). The CDR3 loop spans 17 amino acids. In nucleotides, the CDR3 is TGTGCCAGTAGTACCGAAGCCATCCGGGACAGCACCTACGAGCAGTACTTC. Protein: CASSTEAIRDSTYEQYF. The full variable domain, its missing parts supplied by reference TRBV19 and TRBJ2-7, is DGGITQSPKYLFRKEGQNVTLSCEQNLNHDAMYWYRQDPGQGLRLIYYSQIVNDFQKGDIAEGYSVSREKKESFPLTVTSAQKNPTAFYLCASSTEAIRDSTYEQYFGPGTRLTVT.

The chain joins TRBV4-1 to TRBJ2-1, with D unresolved. V dropped 0 bases and J dropped 2 bases, with 11 bases sitting between them. This CDR3 comprises 16 residues. CDR1 and CDR2 from the germline V gene are MGHRA and YSYEKL. The CDR3 DNA reads TGCGCCAGCAGCCAAGAATACGTAAGGCCCTACAATGAGCAGTTCTTC. This translates into CASSQEYVRPYNEQFF.

The chain uses TRBV27 and TRBJ2-1; D remains unclear. This CDR3 is built from 13 residues. Germline lookup yields CDR1 MNHEY and CDR2 SMNVEV (reference sequence). Between the trimmed V and J ends, which lost 5 bases and 0 bases, there was a span of 5 bases. This CDR3 is CASSTTSYNEQFF. CDR3 in DNA: TGTGCCAGCAGTACGACCTCCTACAATGAGCAGTTCTTC.

The J gene is TRBJ1-1, the V gene TRBV30, with no clear D. The CDR3 is made up of 11 amino acids. Germline V CDR1 and CDR2: GTSNPN, SVGIG (reference sequence). V lost 1 base to trimming and J lost 13 bases, with 13 bases between them. Here the CDR3 DNA reads TGTGCCTGGAGTGCCTCTGGCTTTGGTTTCTTT. Its protein product is CAWSASGFGFF.

This chain uses TRBV7-9 with TRBJ2-5; 12 bases map to TRBD2. The V and J ends lost 1 base and 3 bases, in that order; junction bases with no gene match: 6. This CDR3 contains 17 residues. Germline CDR1 reads SEHNR; CDR2 reads FQNEAQ (reference sequence). The CDR3 nucleotides read TGTGCCAGCAGCTTAGGGCTAGCGGGAGGGCCTGAAGAGACCCAGTACTTC. Translated: CASSLGLAGGPEETQYF.

This sequence joins TRBV5-1 and TRBJ2-2; D is unclear. CDR1 and CDR2 from the germline V gene are SGHRS and YFSETQ. This CDR3 comprises 13 residues. The V and J ends lost 5 bases and 0 bases respectively, with 5 bases between them. The CDR3 loop reads CASRRPNTGELFF. Written as DNA, the CDR3 is TGCGCCAGCAGGCGACCGAACACCGGGGAGCTGTTTTTT.

With respect to this clone: Other DNA variants within this sample encode the same CDR3. CDR3 coding DNA: TGCGCCAGCAGCTTGGCGGCCAATGAGCAGTTCTTC. Protein: CASSLAANEQFF. The J gene is TRBJ2-1, the V gene TRBV5-1; D unclear. Germline-derived CDR1 and CDR2 are SGHRS and YFSETQ. This CDR3 is built from 12 residues. V lost 0 bases and J 6 bases, leaving 4 bases between the germline ends.

In regard to this clone: The same CDR3 is also encoded by other DNA sequences in this sample. V and J are TRBV27 and TRBJ2-7; D possibly corresponds to TRBD2 (6 bases). CDR1 and CDR2 from the germline V gene are MNHEY and SMNVEV (reference sequence). This CDR3 contains 13 residues. The V gene lost 5 bases and the J gene lost 3 bases, with 11 bases spanning the gap. This CDR3 is CASSLAPSYEQYF. The CDR3 region has the DNA TGTGCCAGCAGTCTAGCGCCTAGCTACGAGCAGTACTTC.

As regards this clone: The same CDR3 is also encoded by other DNA sequences in this sample. The J gene is TRBJ2-7, the V gene TRBV29-1; D is uncertain. Germline values: CDR1 SQVTM, CDR2 ANQGSEA. CDR3 length: 11 residues. Trimming took off 3 bases at V and 4 bases at J, with 7 bases between the two ends. The CDR3 coding sequence is TGCAGCGTTGAGAAGGGATACGAGCAGTACTTC. Protein sequence: CSVEKGYEQYF.

The chain uses TRBV5-1 and TRBJ1-2; D call uncertain. The CDR3 spans 14 residues. The V and J ends lost 0 bases and 6 bases respectively, with 12 bases between them. Germline V CDR1 and CDR2: SGHRS, YFSETQ. As DNA, the CDR3 is TGCGCCAGCAGCTTGGGGGCGTCGTGGGATGGCTACACCTTC. It codes for CASSLGASWDGYTF.

The chain uses TRBV30 and TRBJ2-1, with D unclear. Germline assignment: CDR1 GTSNPN and CDR2 SVGIG (reference sequence). Trimming cost V 1 base and J 2 bases, with 9 bases left between them. The CDR3 totals 14 residues. This CDR3 reads CAWSEDGPYNEQFF. The CDR3 nucleotides are TGTGCCTGGAGTGAGGATGGTCCCTACAATGAGCAGTTCTTC.

The J gene is TRBJ2-1, the V gene TRBV6-5, with D unclear. Trimming took 10 bases from V and 7 from J, leaving 11 bases between them. The germline V gene has CDR1 MNHEY and CDR2 SVGAGI. The CDR3 covers 11 residues. CDR3 DNA: TGTGCCATTCGAACAGAGAATGAGCAGTTCTTC. Translated, it gives CAIRTENEQFF.

V is TRBV5-6 and J is TRBJ2-1; D is unclear. Germline CDR1 and CDR2: SGHDT and YYEEEE. Between the trimmed V and J ends, which lost 2 bases and 0 bases, there was a span of 9 bases. The CDR3 is 15 residues long. The CDR3 is CASSFSRDSYNEQFF. The CDR3 nucleotides are TGTGCCAGCAGCTTTAGCCGCGACTCCTACAATGAGCAGTTCTTC.

J is TRBJ1-1 and V is TRBV5-6; 9 nucleotides match TRBD1. Germline V lookup: CDR1 SGHDT, CDR2 YYEEEE. This CDR3 is 19 amino acids long. V was pared by 4 bases and J by 4 bases, with 20 bases of the junction left unmatched. CDR3 region: CASSKSTGTGTFRVTEAFF. DNA of the CDR3: TGTGCCAGCAGCAAATCAACCGGGACAGGGACTTTCCGGGTCACTGAAGCTTTCTTT.

J is TRBJ2-1 and V is TRBV6-1, with 13 bases matching TRBD2. Germline CDR1 and CDR2: MNHNS and SASEGT. V lost 2 bases and J lost 8; bases outside the gene matches: 6. There are 16 residues in the CDR3. CDR3 nucleotides: TGTGCCAGCAGTGAATGGGGACTAGCGGGGAATCATGAGCAGTTCTTC. It is translated as CASSEWGLAGNHEQFF.

The chain uses TRBV6-1 and TRBJ2-1; the match to TRBD2 covers 10 bases. The CDR3 covers 15 residues. With 4 bases clipped from V and 4 bases from J, the junction kept 4 bases outside the gene matches. CDR1 MNHNS and CDR2 SASEGT come from the germline V gene. CDR3 sequence: CASSVEAGGYNEQFF. The CDR3 DNA sequence: TGTGCCAGCAGTGTCGAAGCGGGAGGGTACAATGAGCAGTTCTTC.

The chain couples TRBV5-1 to TRBJ1-1; D call uncertain. This CDR3 has 15 amino acids. Per germline, CDR1 SGHRS and CDR2 YFSETQ. With 0 bases removed from V and 5 bases from J, the gap between germline ends came to 14 bases. The DNA for the CDR3 is TGCGCCAGCAGCTTGGATGTGGGCTTAGGGACTGAAGCTTTCTTT. Encoded protein: CASSLDVGLGTEAFF.